Sequencing of this TCR beta chain was carried out in a study of blood T cells in healthy people across ages. Caucasian, healthy and from Russia, the donors were aged between 6 and 90. A second about 6 to 11 cycle PCR used barcoded and J-beta primers. Every molecule of cDNA carried a tag from a template-switch adaptor with 12 random nucleotides. TCRdb ran MiXCR on the 5' RACE reads and lists one entry per CDR3 protein. The table lists over 750,000 distinct CDR3 sequences, 25% of them singletons. As for this clonotype: One junction end disagrees with the germline gene, perhaps due to a read error.

Germline CDR1 and CDR2: MDHEN and SYDVKM. CDR3 length equals 15 residues. This same sample was also part of a study on T cells of mothers and their children. From that second work: A few healthy Caucasian mothers served as donors, and their six children did as well. Each child contributed about 3 million TCR beta CDR3 reads, while each mother contributed over 9.5 million.

The chain combines TRBV28 with TRBJ2-5, with 12 nucleotides matching TRBD2. Sequenced: blood. This TCR was sampled from a boy aged 5-17 years in good health. The CDR3 sequence is CASSLSLAGGDEQLF. DNA for the CDR3: TGTGCCAGCAGTTTGAGTCTAGCGGGAGGGGATGAGCAGCTCTTC.